These 18 T cell receptor beta chains were sequenced from one sample in a study of T cell repertoires in cytomegalovirus infection (dated by TCRdb to the late 2010s). Sequencing was carried out with an Illumina HiSeq 1500. Using fastp trimming at Q25 and MiXCR clonotype assembly, TCRdb reanalyzed the public sequencing data and kept in-frame beta chains. Records with the same CDR3 protein are collapsed into one entry carrying the most frequent genes and DNA. The sample table holds 80,000 to 130,000 distinct CDR3 sequences, of which under 25% were seen once. The top ten hold more than 35% of the sample. Source material: CD8+ T cells from PBMCs. Every receptor here comes from a human donor in good health (CMV status not recorded). Some clones in this sample may be carry-over from other donors' samples.

The chain combines TRBV19 with TRBJ1-5; weak D call: TRBD1 (5 bases). The CDR3 covers 14 residues. Germline values: CDR1 LNHDA, CDR2 SQIVND (reference sequence). V was shortened by 11 bases and J by 7 bases, with 21 bases between the two germline ends. The chain's CDR3 is CAGSTGGIHQPQHF. The CDR3 DNA is TGTGCCGGTTCCACCGGGGGGATTCACCAGCCCCAGCATTTT. Full variable domain (outside the CDR3, taken from reference TRBV19 and TRBJ1-5): DGGITQSPKYLFRKEGQNVTLSCEQNLNHDAMYWYRQDPGQGLRLIYYSQIVNDFQKGDIAEGYSVSREKKESFPLTVTSAQKNPTAFYLCAGSTGGIHQPQHFGDGTRLSIL.

The rearrangement uses TRBV9 and TRBJ1-1, with a weak D call TRBD1 (5 bases). The CDR3 is 18 residues long. Deletions cut 0 bases from V and 5 bases from J, with 23 bases between. In germline, CDR1 is SGDLS, CDR2 YYNGEE. Here the CDR3 reads CASSVEDARGPGETEAFF. As DNA, the CDR3 is TGTGCCAGCAGCGTAGAGGATGCGAGGGGCCCCGGAGAGACTGAAGCTTTCTTT. Using reference TRBV9 and TRBJ1-1 for the parts outside the CDR3, the full variable domain is DSGVTQTPKHLITATGQRVTLRCSPRSGDLSVYWYQQSLDQGLQFLIQYYNGEERAKGNILERFSAQQFPDLHSELNLSSLELGDSALYFCASSVEDARGPGETEAFFGQGTRLTVV.

The sample holds a few counts of this clonotype. The rearrangement uses TRBV12-3 or TRBV12-4 and TRBJ2-7, with D unclear. V was clipped by 5 bases and J by 7 bases, with 9 bases between them. The CDR3 is made up of 11 amino acids. For the CDR3, the DNA is TGTGCCAGCAGTCCCTCCGAAGAGCAGTACTTC. Amino acid sequence: CASSPSEEQYF.

V is TRBV5-1 and J is TRBJ1-1; no firm D call. Germline lookup yields CDR1 SGHRS and CDR2 YFSETQ. This CDR3 comprises 13 residues. V lost 5 bases to trimming and J lost 6 bases, with 14 bases between them. DNA of the CDR3: TGCGCCAGCAGTAACCCGCCCGACCCTGAAGCTTTCTTT. Translated, it gives CASSNPPDPEAFF. The full variable domain, in which reference TRBV5-1 and TRBJ1-1 provide the parts outside the CDR3, is KAGVTQTPRYLIKTRGQQVTLSCSPISGHRSVSWYQQTPGQGLQFLFEYFSETQRNKGNFPGRFSGRQFSNSRSEMNVSTLELGDSALYLCASSNPPDPEAFFGQGTRLTVV.

There are many counts of this clonotype. This chain uses TRBV7-9 with TRBJ2-7; perhaps D is TRBD1 or TRBD2 (5 bases each). The CDR3 totals 16 residues. Germline CDR1 reads SEHNR; CDR2 reads FQNEAQ (reference sequence). Between the trimmed V and J ends, which lost 1 base and 3 bases, there was a span of 16 bases. The CDR3 sequence is CASSLGSDGTYYEQYF. The CDR3 DNA sequence: TGTGCCAGCAGCTTAGGTTCCGACGGGACGTACTACGAGCAGTACTTC.

This clonotype was picked up many times. V and J are TRBV7-3 and TRBJ1-1; D not certain. Germline V gene sequence: CDR1 SGHTA, CDR2 FQGTGA. V lost 2 bases to trimming and J lost 8 bases, with 12 bases between them. The CDR3 is made up of 13 amino acids. CDR3 sequence (DNA): TGTGCCAGCAGCTTAGGACCGGGTTCGGAAGCTTTCTTT. This translates into CASSLGPGSEAFF.

The V call is TRBV2, the J call TRBJ2-7, with 11 bases matching TRBD1. CDR1 is SNHLY and CDR2 is FYNNEI in the germline V gene. This CDR3 spans 14 amino acids. V shed 8 bases and J 4 bases; nucleotides not matched to a gene: 7. The CDR3 DNA reads as TGTGCCAGCGAGGGGACAGGGGGAGGTTACGAGCAGTACTTC. This codes for CASEGTGGGYEQYF.

This clonotype appeared a few times. The V and J genes are TRBV19 and TRBJ1-1; D remains ambiguous. Trimming removed 4 bases at V and 5 bases at J, with 14 bases between. The length of the CDR3 is 14 residues. Germline CDR1 and CDR2: LNHDA and SQIVND (reference sequence). Here the CDR3 DNA reads TGTGCCAGTAGTACCTCCTACCTAGGGACTGAAGCTTTCTTT. This encodes CASSTSYLGTEAFF.

The genes are TRBV12-3 or TRBV12-4 and TRBJ2-3, with 12 bases aligning to TRBD2. V was pared by 4 bases and J by 4 bases, with 6 bases of the junction left unmatched. CDR3 length equals 16 residues. The CDR3 DNA reads TGTGCCAGCAGTTCTCCGACTAGCGGGAGTTCAGATACGCAGTATTTT. Encoded protein: CASSSPTSGSSDTQYF.

This clonotype was counted between two and nine times. The V gene is TRBV15, the J gene TRBJ1-5; the D gene is possibly TRBD1 (6 bases). V dropped 0 bases and J dropped 2 bases, with 8 bases sitting between them. Germline V lookup: CDR1 LNHNV, CDR2 YYDKDF (reference sequence). The CDR3 has 15 amino acids. CDR3 amino acids: CATSREGGGNQPQHF. CDR3 bases: TGTGCCACCAGCAGAGAAGGGGGGGGCAATCAGCCCCAGCATTTT.

This clonotype occurred many times. This chain joins TRBV4-3 and TRBJ2-7, with TRBD2 identical over 8 bases. CDR3 length equals 15 residues. With 0 bases clipped from V and 2 bases from J, the junction kept 3 bases outside the gene matches. Germline CDR1 and CDR2: LGHNA and YSLEER. The CDR3 nucleotides are TGCGCCAGCAGCCAAGATAGCGGGGCACCCTACGAGCAGTACTTC. Its translation: CASSQDSGAPYEQYF.

This chain links TRBV4-3 with TRBJ2-7; the match to TRBD1 covers 9 bases. This CDR3 spans 16 amino acids. Germline V gene sequence: CDR1 LGHNA, CDR2 YSLEER. V trimming: 4 bases; J trimming: 1 base; junction bases outside the gene matches: 8. CDR3 in DNA: TGCGCCAGCAGCCGGACCGGGACAGGGTTATCCTACGAGCAGTACTTC. Residues: CASSRTGTGLSYEQYF.

This clonotype was detected many times. The J gene is TRBJ2-7, the V gene TRBV7-6; D ambiguous. Trimming pared 0 bases from V and 3 bases from J, leaving 9 bases between. The CDR3 length is 14 residues. Germline CDR1 SGHVS, CDR2 FNYEAQ. The CDR3 nucleotides read TGTGCCAGCAGCTTAGCCGACACCTTCTACGAGCAGTACTTC. Its protein is CASSLADTFYEQYF. Looking up the rest from reference TRBV7-6 and TRBJ2-7 gives the full variable domain: GAGVSQSPRYKVTKRGQDVALRCDPISGHVSLYWYRQALGQGPEFLTYFNYEAQQDKSGLPNDRFSAERPEGSISTLTIQRTEQRDSAMYRCASSLADTFYEQYFGPGTRLTVT.

This clonotype was counted only a few times. V usage is TRBV4-3 and J usage is TRBJ1-2; 9 bases map to TRBD1. J gave up 2 bases and V 5 bases, and 9 bases lay outside the gene matches. The CDR3 is 16 amino acids. CDR1 is LGHNA and CDR2 is YSLEER in the germline V gene. The CDR3 DNA is TGCGCCAGCAGCTACGGACAGGGGACCTTGAACTATGGCTACACCTTC. Protein sequence: CASSYGQGTLNYGYTF.

This clonotype was seen many times. The gene calls are TRBV7-9 and TRBJ2-5, with D tentatively TRBD2 (5 bases). Trimming removed 4 bases from V and 6 bases from J, with 18 bases in between. The CDR3 consists of 15 residues. Germline V gene sequence: CDR1 SEHNR, CDR2 FQNEAQ (reference sequence). CDR3 loop: CASSSILEAKKTQYF. The CDR3 DNA reads TGTGCCAGCAGCTCCATACTAGAGGCTAAAAAGACCCAGTACTTC.

This clonotype was counted between two and nine times. This chain joins TRBV5-1 and TRBJ2-1; 7 nucleotides match TRBD2. V shed 5 bases, J shed 9 bases, and the junction held 11 bases outside the gene matches. CDR1 and CDR2 (germline): SGHRS, YFSETQ. The CDR3 runs 14 residues. The CDR3 is CASSPLATAGEQFF. CDR3 nucleotides: TGCGCCAGCAGTCCACTAGCGACGGCTGGTGAGCAGTTCTTC.

At least ten counts were recorded for this clonotype. The chain links TRBV7-8 to TRBJ2-3; 10 positions agree with TRBD2. With 5 bases clipped from V and 3 bases from J, the junction kept 5 bases outside the gene matches. Germline lookup yields CDR1 SGHVS and CDR2 FQNEAQ. This CDR3 region has 15 residues. The CDR3 region is CASSRPSGRTDTQYF. CDR3 in DNA: TGTGCCAGCAGCCGTCCTAGCGGGAGAACAGATACGCAGTATTTT.

This clonotype has just one count. In DNA, the CDR3 is TGTGCCAGCAGTTTATTGGTATACGAGCAGTACTTC. Protein: CASSLLVYEQYF. The chain employs TRBV12-3 or TRBV12-4 and TRBJ2-7; D uncertain. The V end lost 2 bases, the J end lost 4 bases, and 6 bases lay between the germline ends. The CDR3 is 12 residues long.